The clone carrying this T cell receptor beta chain was seen at least ten times. What it binds is not known. The data were taken from a study of T-cell reconstitution after alpha-beta-depleted transplantation in children. Preparation of the TCRbeta library used unique molecular identifiers. MiXCR was run by TCRdb on the PCR reads, yielding one entry per CDR3 protein. Among about 900,000 distinct CDR3 sequences listed, about 29% were seen once. Points from the study as a whole: Where alpha-beta T cells came from about two months after transplant was reportedly several hundred expanded graft clones.

The CDR3 length is 14 residues. Per germline, CDR1 SQVTM and CDR2 ANQGSEA. V lost 0 bases, J lost 0 bases, and 9 bases lay in between. This TCR derives from a boy less than two years old who had a stem cell transplant for SCID, so the T cells may come from the graft donor. V is TRBV29-1 and J is TRBJ2-7; maybe TRBD2 (6 bases). The sequencing here drew on PBMCs, mostly from graft donor cells, taken 360 days after TCRalphabeta/CD19-depleted stem cell transplant. CDR3 nucleotides: TGCAGCGTTGAAGACGGGGGACGCTCCTACGAGCAGTACTTC. Amino acids: CSVEDGGRSYEQYF.